This TCR beta chain derives from a study of T cell changes during pregnancy in multiple sclerosis. CDR3 length: 14 amino acids. V was trimmed by 3 bases and J by 4 bases, leaving 13 bases between them. Germline V CDR1 and CDR2: MNHNY, SVGAGI (reference sequence). Generated by immunoSEQ multiplex PCR, the TCRdb table keeps only in-frame clones and is missing some. The sample records tens of thousands of clones, 92% being singletons. This clonotype originated in a female donor with multiple sclerosis, enrolled in a pregnancy study. This specimen was CD4+ T cells from peripheral blood mononuclear cells, taken before pregnancy. The V and J genes are TRBV6-6 and TRBJ2-7, with a possible D match to TRBD1 (6 bases). The CDR3 DNA reads TGTGCCAGCAGTTATTCCAGGGGTGTATACGAGCAGTACTTC. Its translation: CASSYSRGVYEQYF.